This TCR beta chain was captured by sequencing in a study of OX40 agonist ivuxolimab in advanced cancers. Whole-study context: Intravenous ivuxolimab at 0.01 to 10 mg/kg was given to patients every 2 weeks. Patients were around 83% male with ages roughly 20 to 90, mean approximately 62.

Trimming stripped 5 bases from V and 3 bases from J, with 5 bases between. The CDR3 is made up of 11 amino acids. Germline CDR1 is SGHTA and CDR2 is FQGNSA. Some clones are missing from TCRdb's copy, which holds only in-frame ones; the method was immunoSEQ multiplex PCR. The sample lists 70,000 to 80,000 clones, about 90% occurring once. This clonotype was sampled from an adult with an advanced solid tumor such as melanoma, head and neck, liver or kidney cancer. The sample here was CD4+ or CD8+ T cells sorted from blood, taken in a trial of the OX40 agonist ivuxolimab. The chain is built from TRBV7-2 and TRBJ2-7, with D uncertain. In nucleotides, the CDR3 is TGTGCCAGCAGCGTAGACTACGAGCAGTACTTC. It yields the protein CASSVDYEQYF. The variable domain in full, with the rest retrieved from reference TRBV7-2 and TRBJ2-7, is GAGVSQSPSNKVTEKGKDVELRCDPISGHTALYWYRQSLGQGLEFLIYFQGNSAPDKSGLPSDRFSAERTGGSVSTLTIQRTQQEDSAVYLCASSVDYEQYFGPGTRLTVT.